These 25 T cell receptor beta chains share one sample of origin, sequenced in a study of blood T cell repertoires in COVID-19. Sequencing used immunoSEQ multiplex PCR; TCRdb keeps in-frame clones, though not all of them. The sample includes 30,000 to 35,000 clones, less than 85% of them seen just once. The specimen sequenced was peripheral blood. These receptors originate from a human donor with acute or convalescent COVID-19. The donor label of this sample is uncertain.

The V call is TRBV28, the J call TRBJ1-1; no clear D gene. CDR1 and CDR2 from the germline V gene are MDHEN and SYDVKM. Between the trimmed V and J ends, which lost 7 bases and 7 bases, there was a span of 13 bases. The CDR3 runs 12 residues. The CDR3 sequence: CASIGDGSEAFF. Written as DNA, the CDR3 is TGTGCCAGCATCGGTGACGGGAGTGAAGCTTTCTTT.

This rearrangement joins TRBV5-6 to TRBJ1-2; the D is unclear. The germline CDR1 and CDR2 sequences are SGHDT and YYEEEE. The V end lost 0 bases, the J end lost 5 bases, and 11 bases lay between the germline ends. The CDR3 is made up of 14 amino acids. The CDR3 is CASSLGGYSYGYTF. The CDR3 DNA sequence: TGTGCCAGCAGCTTGGGAGGGTACAGTTATGGCTACACCTTC. The variable domain in full, completed from reference TRBV5-6 and TRBJ1-2, reads DAGVTQSPTHLIKTRGQQVTLRCSPKSGHDTVSWYQQALGQGPQFIFQYYEEEERQRGNFPDRFSGHQFPNYSSELNVNALLLGDSALYLCASSLGGYSYGYTFGSGTRLTVV.

The chain couples TRBV5-1 to TRBJ2-5; TRBD2 agrees at 11 bases. With 3 bases clipped from V and 5 bases from J, the junction kept 6 bases outside the gene matches. This CDR3 region has 15 residues. The germline CDR1 and CDR2 sequences are SGHRS and YFSETQ. CDR3 residues: CASSSLTSGTETQYF. Here the CDR3 DNA reads TGCGCCAGCAGCTCTCTGACTAGCGGGACGGAGACCCAGTACTTC.

CDR3 nucleotides: TGTGCCGCCTCGGGACATCAGAACACTGAAGCTTTCTTT. Residues: CAASGHQNTEAFF. The V gene is TRBV6-5, the J gene TRBJ1-1; maybe TRBD1 (6 bases). The CDR3 covers 13 residues. Germline V gene data show CDR1 as MNHEY and CDR2 as SVGAGI. Trimming removed 11 bases at V and 1 base at J, with 14 bases between.

V and J are TRBV2 and TRBJ1-2, with a tentative D call TRBD1 (5 bases). The V gene's germline CDR1 is SNHLY and CDR2 FYNNEI. Trimming stripped 4 bases from V and 5 bases from J, with 8 bases between. This CDR3 contains 12 residues. The CDR3 is CASSVDRYGYTF. The CDR3 DNA is TGTGCCAGCAGTGTCGACAGATATGGCTACACCTTC.

V gene TRBV9 combines with J gene TRBJ2-3, with TRBD2 identical over 7 bases. V was clipped by 4 bases and J by 5 bases; unmatched bases: 7. Per the germline V gene, CDR1 is SGDLS and CDR2 is YYNGEE. The CDR3 totals 14 residues. The CDR3 loop reads CASSSGLVQDTQYF. In DNA, the CDR3 is TGTGCCAGCAGCTCTGGACTAGTTCAAGATACGCAGTATTTT.

V is TRBV21-1 and J is TRBJ1-2; the table gives TRBD1 as D, unverified against the DNA. TRBV21-1 is a known pseudogene. This CDR3 region has 17 residues. The CDR3 is CASTRTRQGHPPYGYTF. Here the CDR3 DNA reads TGTGCCAGCACCCGAACTCGACAGGGCCACCCACCCTATGGCTACACCTTC.

The chain's CDR3 is CATAGQYETQYF. CDR3 DNA: TGTGCCACCGCGGGACAGTACGAGACCCAGTACTTC. The chain couples TRBV10-3 to TRBJ2-5, with a possible D match to TRBD1 (7 bases). V was pared by 10 bases and J by 5 bases, with 14 bases between. Germline V lookup: CDR1 ENHRY, CDR2 SYGVKD. The CDR3 consists of 12 residues.

The chain is built from TRBV30 and TRBJ1-6; D is unclear. Germline values: CDR1 GTSNPN, CDR2 SVGIG (reference sequence). V was pared by 0 bases and J by 7 bases, with 7 bases between. The CDR3 is 13 residues long. CDR3 loop: CAWSVPGNSPLHF. DNA of the CDR3: TGTGCCTGGAGTGTTCCGGGAAATTCACCCCTCCACTTT.

The CDR3 DNA follows: TGTGCCAGCTCACCTCCGGGACAGGGGGTCGAGGGGACCCAGTACTTC. Translating it yields CASSPPGQGVEGTQYF. This chain links TRBV18 with TRBJ2-5; 11 bases agree with TRBD1. The germline CDR1 and CDR2 sequences are KGHSH and LQKENI. The CDR3 is made up of 16 amino acids. Trimming took 3 bases from V and 7 from J; bases not matched to a gene: 10.

The chain uses TRBV4-2 and TRBJ2-7; 8 bases fit TRBD2. Trimming cost V 2 bases and J 0 bases; bases outside gene matches: 3. There are 15 residues in the CDR3. Looked up from germline, CDR1 is LGHNA and CDR2 is YNFKEQ. For the CDR3, the DNA is TGTGCCAGCAGCCAACTAGCGGGTAGCTCCTACGAGCAGTACTTC. Protein product: CASSQLAGSSYEQYF.

In nucleotides, the CDR3 is TGTGCCAGTAGTATATTAGGGACAGGGATCATGAACACTGAAGCTTTCTTT. Translating it yields CASSILGTGIMNTEAFF. The V call is TRBV19, the J call TRBJ1-1, with TRBD1 matching 9 bases. Germline V gives CDR1 LNHDA, CDR2 SQIVND (reference sequence). V lost 2 bases to trimming and J lost 0 bases; unmatched junction nucleotides: 7. The CDR3 is 17 residues long.

V is TRBV28 and J is TRBJ1-6, with D maybe TRBD1 (6 bases). Trimming took 6 bases from V and 6 from J, leaving 18 bases between them. The CDR3 is 16 residues long. From germline, CDR1 is MDHEN and CDR2 SYDVKM. The CDR3 region is CASSGGLRPPNSPLHF. The CDR3, as DNA: TGTGCCAGCAGCGGGGGGCTACGCCCGCCTAATTCACCCCTCCACTTT.

The V and J genes are TRBV18 and TRBJ2-5, with TRBD1 matching over 10 bases. V trimming: 2 bases; J trimming: 5 bases; junction bases outside the gene matches: 2. The V gene's germline CDR1 is KGHSH and CDR2 LQKENI. The CDR3 runs 14 residues. The CDR3 bases are TGTGCCAGCTCACCAAGGGGACAGGGGGAGACCCAGTACTTC. Amino acids: CASSPRGQGETQYF.

The rearrangement joins TRBV19 to TRBJ1-1; maybe TRBD1 (6 bases). The V and J ends lost 0 bases and 1 base respectively, with 15 bases between them. Germline CDR1 LNHDA, CDR2 SQIVND (reference sequence). The CDR3 sequence is 17 residues long. The CDR3 protein is CASSIDPGGASNTEAFF. As DNA, the CDR3 is TGTGCCAGTAGTATAGACCCCGGGGGGGCTTCGAACACTGAAGCTTTCTTT.

The chain uses TRBV4-3 and TRBJ1-2, with D perhaps TRBD1 (6 bases). CDR3 length: 15 residues. Trimming took off 4 bases at V and 8 bases at J, with 20 bases between the two ends. The germline V gene encodes CDR1 LGHNA and CDR2 YSLEER. CDR3 loop: CASSPTQGSFAGYTF. CDR3 DNA sequence: TGCGCCAGCAGCCCTACACAGGGCTCCTTCGCCGGCTACACCTTC.

The chain employs TRBV3-1 (or the pseudogene TRBV3-2) and TRBJ2-1; 10 bases map to TRBD1. After removal of 1 base from V and 6 bases from J, the junction contained 3 bases not matched to a gene. Germline V lookup: CDR1 LGHDT, CDR2 YNNKEL (reference sequence). CDR3 length: 15 amino acids. In DNA form, the CDR3 reads TGTGCCAGCAGCCAAGGGACAGGGGGGACCAATGAGCAGTTCTTC. This gives the protein CASSQGTGGTNEQFF.

This chain joins TRBV6-6 and TRBJ1-1; D is unresolved. Deletions cut 2 bases from V and 6 bases from J, with 13 bases between. The germline V gene encodes CDR1 MNHNY and CDR2 SVGAGI (reference sequence). CDR3 length equals 14 residues. CDR3 sequence: CASSYAERGAEAFF. The CDR3 region has the DNA TGTGCCAGCAGTTACGCAGAACGGGGTGCTGAAGCTTTCTTT.

The rearrangement uses TRBV19 and TRBJ2-3; 9 bases line up with TRBD2. V dropped 6 bases and J dropped 1; count of bases not matched to a gene: 11. From germline, CDR1 is LNHDA and CDR2 SQIVND (reference sequence). This CDR3 is built from 17 residues. In DNA, the CDR3 is TGTGCCAGTAGAGACCCCGCGGGGGGGAGCGGCACAGATACGCAGTATTTT. Its protein product is CASRDPAGGSGTDTQYF. The variable domain in full, with the rest retrieved from reference TRBV19 and TRBJ2-3, is DGGITQSPKYLFRKEGQNVTLSCEQNLNHDAMYWYRQDPGQGLRLIYYSQIVNDFQKGDIAEGYSVSREKKESFPLTVTSAQKNPTAFYLCASRDPAGGSGTDTQYFGPGTRLTVL.

The chain recombines TRBV6-5 with TRBJ1-1; TRBD1 matches at 8 bases. V was pared by 6 bases and J by 4 bases, with 4 bases of the junction left unmatched. The germline V gene encodes CDR1 MNHEY and CDR2 SVGAGI. The CDR3 totals 13 residues. The CDR3 region has the DNA TGTGCCAGCAGCCGACAGGGGAGCACTGAAGCTTTCTTT. Translating gives CASSRQGSTEAFF.

The CDR3 nucleotides read TGTGCCAGCAGCCAACGCCCATCGGGTTATGGCTACACCTTC. It encodes CASSQRPSGYGYTF. The rearrangement uses TRBV3-1 (or the pseudogene TRBV3-2) and TRBJ1-2, with D uncertain. The CDR3 sequence is 14 residues long. V was pared by 2 bases and J by 5 bases, with 12 bases between. Germline lookup yields CDR1 LGHDT and CDR2 YNNKEL (reference sequence).

V usage is TRBV5-6 and J usage is TRBJ1-1; D unresolved. This CDR3 contains 17 residues. With 4 bases removed from V and 1 base from J, the gap between germline ends came to 20 bases. In germline, CDR1 is SGHDT, CDR2 YYEEEE. The CDR3 bases are TGTGCCAGCAGCCGCGCAGCCACAAAGGAGTCGAACACTGAAGCTTTCTTT. Protein product: CASSRAATKESNTEAFF.

The genes are TRBV4-2 and TRBJ1-4; TRBD1 is a possible D gene (6 bases). Germline loops: CDR1 LGHNA, CDR2 YNFKEQ. The CDR3 has 15 residues. The germline V and J ends were trimmed by 6 bases and 6 bases, with 17 bases remaining between them. The CDR3 bases are TGTGCCAGCAGAAAAGGACAGAGCCCCGATGAAAAACTGTTTTTT. This encodes CASRKGQSPDEKLFF.

V gene TRBV11-3 combines with J gene TRBJ2-1; 8 nucleotides match TRBD1. Germline V gives CDR1 SGHNT, CDR2 YENEEA. V dropped 4 bases and J dropped 5; count of bases not matched to a gene: 16. The CDR3 has 18 residues. In nucleotides, the CDR3 is TGTGCCAGCAGCTCGCTTGTATTCGGGACAGGCTCGAACAATGAGCAGTTCTTC. Its protein product is CASSSLVFGTGSNNEQFF.

The gene calls are TRBV29-1 and TRBJ2-1; no definite D call. Deletions cut 4 bases from V and 6 bases from J, with 10 bases between. The CDR3 length is 12 residues. Germline lookup yields CDR1 SQVTM and CDR2 ANQGSEA. CDR3 nucleotide sequence: TGCAGCGTTGGTACGTCGGTCAATGAGCAGTTCTTC. This sequence encodes CSVGTSVNEQFF.